The clone carrying this T cell receptor (beta chain) was observed once. The sample belongs to a study of cytomegalovirus exposure and HLA in healthy donors. 13 Jbeta primers and 60 Vbeta primers were used for the PCR. Generated by immunoSEQ multiplex PCR, the TCRdb table keeps only in-frame clones and is missing some. This table has over 150,000 clones, 84% appearing once. There are 17 residues in the CDR3. CDR1 SGHTA and CDR2 FQGNSA come from the germline V gene. V was pared by 2 bases and J by 5 bases, with 19 bases between. The material sequenced was PBMCs. This sequence originates from a man between 18 and 29 years old in good health and CMV-seronegative. This chain joins TRBV7-2 and TRBJ1-5; the D gene is possibly TRBD1 (5 bases). The CDR3 is CASSLPRGGRLHQPQHF. The CDR3 coding sequence is TGTGCCAGCAGCTTACCCCGGGGGGGAAGGTTACATCAGCCCCAGCATTTT.